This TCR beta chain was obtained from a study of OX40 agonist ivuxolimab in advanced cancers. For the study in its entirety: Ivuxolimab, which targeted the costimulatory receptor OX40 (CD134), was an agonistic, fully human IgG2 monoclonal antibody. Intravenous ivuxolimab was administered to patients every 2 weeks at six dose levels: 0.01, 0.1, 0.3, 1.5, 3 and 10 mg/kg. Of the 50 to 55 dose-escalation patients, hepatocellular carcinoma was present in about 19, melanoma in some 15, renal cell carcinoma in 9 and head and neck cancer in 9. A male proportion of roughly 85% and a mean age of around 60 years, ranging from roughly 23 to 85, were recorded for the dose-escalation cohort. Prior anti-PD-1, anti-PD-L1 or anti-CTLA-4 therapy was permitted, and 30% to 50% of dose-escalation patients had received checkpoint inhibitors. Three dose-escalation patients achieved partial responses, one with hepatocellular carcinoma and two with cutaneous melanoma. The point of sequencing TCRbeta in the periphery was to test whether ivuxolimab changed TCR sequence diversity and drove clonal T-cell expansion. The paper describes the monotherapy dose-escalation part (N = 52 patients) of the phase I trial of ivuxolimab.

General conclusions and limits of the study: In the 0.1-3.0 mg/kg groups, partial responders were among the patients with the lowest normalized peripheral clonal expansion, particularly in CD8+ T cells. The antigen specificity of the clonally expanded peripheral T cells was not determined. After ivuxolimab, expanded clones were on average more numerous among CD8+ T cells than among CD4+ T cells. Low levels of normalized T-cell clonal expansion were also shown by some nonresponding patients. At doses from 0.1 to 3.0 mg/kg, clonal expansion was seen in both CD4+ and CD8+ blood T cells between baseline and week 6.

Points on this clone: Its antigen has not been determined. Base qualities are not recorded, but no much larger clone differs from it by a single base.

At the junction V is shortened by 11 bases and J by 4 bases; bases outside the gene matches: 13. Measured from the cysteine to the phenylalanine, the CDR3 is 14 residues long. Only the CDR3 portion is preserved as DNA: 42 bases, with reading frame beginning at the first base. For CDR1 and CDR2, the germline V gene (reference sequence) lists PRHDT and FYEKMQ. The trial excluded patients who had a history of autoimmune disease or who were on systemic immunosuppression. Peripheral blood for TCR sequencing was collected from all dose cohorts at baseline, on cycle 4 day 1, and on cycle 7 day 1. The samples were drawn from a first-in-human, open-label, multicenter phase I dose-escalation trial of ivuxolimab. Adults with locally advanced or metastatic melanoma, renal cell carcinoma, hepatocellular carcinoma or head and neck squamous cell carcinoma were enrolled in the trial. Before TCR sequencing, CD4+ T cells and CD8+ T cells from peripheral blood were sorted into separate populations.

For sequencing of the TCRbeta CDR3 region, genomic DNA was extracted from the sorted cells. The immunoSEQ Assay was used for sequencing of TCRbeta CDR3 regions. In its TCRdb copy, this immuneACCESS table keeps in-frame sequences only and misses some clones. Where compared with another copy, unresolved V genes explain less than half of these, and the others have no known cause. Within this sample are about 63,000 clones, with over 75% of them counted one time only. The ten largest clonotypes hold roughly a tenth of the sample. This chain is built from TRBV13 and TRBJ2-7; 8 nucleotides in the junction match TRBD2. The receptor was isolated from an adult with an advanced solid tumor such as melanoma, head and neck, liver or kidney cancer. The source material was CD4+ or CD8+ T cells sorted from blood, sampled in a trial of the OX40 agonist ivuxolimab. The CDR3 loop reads CASSSGTSTYEQYF. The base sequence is TGTGCCTCTTCTTCCGGGACTAGTACTTACGAGCAGTACTTC.